Listed below are T cell receptor beta chains from one sample, sequenced in a study of T cells in tuberculosis. The assay was immunoSEQ multiplex PCR, and TCRdb's table has in-frame clones only and misses some. Among about 53,000 clones listed, more than 90% were seen once. The source material was PBMCs, sampled at tuberculosis diagnosis. The receptors shown here come from an adult with tuberculosis. Each CDR3 is given with its conserved first and last residue. The D gene is left open where the match is weak. Clone size is given for some rows only: seen once, a few or many times, or a class if the clone is expanded.

CDR3 DNA: TGTGCCACCAGCAGGGGGACAGGGGTCACCGGGGAGCTGTTTTTT
CDR3 protein: CATSRGTGVTGELFF
J gene: TRBJ2-2
clone size: -
V gene: TRBV15
D gene: TRBD1

CDR3 DNA: TGTGCCAGCAGCACGAACAGGAACACCGGGGAGCTGTTTTTT
CDR3 protein: CASSTNRNTGELFF
J gene: TRBJ2-2
clone size: -
V gene: TRBV28
D gene: -

CDR3 DNA: TGTGCTAGCAGCTTTGCGGGAGCCGGGGAGCTGTTTTTT
CDR3 protein: CASSFAGAGELFF
J gene: TRBJ2-2
clone size: -
V gene: TRBV7-7
D gene: TRBD2

CDR3 DNA: TGTGCCAGCAGCTTAGTACAGGGAACGGGCGGCTACACCTTC
CDR3 protein: CASSLVQGTGGYTF
J gene: TRBJ1-2
clone size: -
V gene: TRBV7-9
D gene: -

CDR3 DNA: TGTGCCAGTAGTGCCAGACAGGGACTGAACACTGAAGCTTTCTTT
CDR3 protein: CASSARQGLNTEAFF
J gene: TRBJ1-1
clone size: -
V gene: TRBV19
D gene: TRBD1

CDR3 DNA: TGTGCCAGCAGCGTAGCCGGGGGAGGGGCTTACGAGCAGTACTTC
CDR3 protein: CASSVAGGGAYEQYF
J gene: TRBJ2-7
clone size: few
V gene: TRBV9
D gene: TRBD2

CDR3 DNA: TGTGCCAGCAGTTTAGAGGTTGAGGGGAGGAGAGCTTTCTTT
CDR3 protein: CASSLEVEGRRAFF
J gene: TRBJ1-1
clone size: -
V gene: TRBV28
D gene: -

CDR3 DNA: TGTGCCTGGGGGACAGGGCGCTCTGGCTACACCTTC
CDR3 protein: CAWGTGRSGYTF
J gene: TRBJ1-2
clone size: -
V gene: TRBV30
D gene: TRBD1

CDR3 DNA: TGTGCCAGCAGCTTAGAATGGGCCAAAGACTACGAGCAGTACTTC
CDR3 protein: CASSLEWAKDYEQYF
J gene: TRBJ2-7
clone size: -
V gene: TRBV7-2
D gene: -

CDR3 DNA: TGTGCCAGCAGTTGGAGGGAGGGCTGGCGGGAGACCCAGTACTTC
CDR3 protein: CASSWREGWRETQYF
J gene: TRBJ2-5
clone size: -
V gene: TRBV6-6
D gene: TRBD2

CDR3 DNA: TGTGCCAGCAGCCCGAGCGGAACCTACGAGCAGTACTTC
CDR3 protein: CASSPSGTYEQYF
J gene: TRBJ2-7
clone size: -
V gene: TRBV13
D gene: -

CDR3 DNA: TGTGCCAGCAGTCGGCGCCAGGGGCGCGAGCAGTACTTC
CDR3 protein: CASSRRQGREQYF
J gene: TRBJ2-7
clone size: -
V gene: TRBV27
D gene: -

CDR3 DNA: TGTGCCAGCAGCTTGGACGGACAGGGTGGCGGCTACACCTTC
CDR3 protein: CASSLDGQGGGYTF
J gene: TRBJ1-2
clone size: -
V gene: TRBV5-5
D gene: TRBD1

CDR3 DNA: TGTGCCAGTAATTATCAGGGGAGCACTGAAGCTTTCTTT
CDR3 protein: CASNYQGSTEAFF
J gene: TRBJ1-1
clone size: -
V gene: TRBV19
D gene: -

CDR3 DNA: TGCGCCAGCAGTGCTCAGGGGGTGAACACTGAAGCTTTCTTT
CDR3 protein: CASSAQGVNTEAFF
J gene: TRBJ1-1
clone size: once
V gene: TRBV10-2
D gene: TRBD1

CDR3 DNA: TGTGCCACCAGCAGAGATCTAGACAGTAACTATGGCTACACCTTC
CDR3 protein: CATSRDLDSNYGYTF
J gene: TRBJ1-2
clone size: once
V gene: TRBV15
D gene: -

CDR3 DNA: TGCGCCAGCAGCGTGGGGACTAGGGGACGGTACCAAGAGACCCAGTACTTC
CDR3 protein: CASSVGTRGRYQETQYF
J gene: TRBJ2-5
clone size: once
V gene: TRBV5-1
D gene: TRBD2

CDR3 DNA: TGCAGCGTTGATCACGACAGGGCTGAAGCTTTCTTT
CDR3 protein: CSVDHDRAEAFF
J gene: TRBJ1-1
clone size: -
V gene: TRBV29-1
D gene: TRBD1

CDR3 DNA: TGTGCCTGGAGTGTACTGCGGGGGTACGAGCAGTACTTC
CDR3 protein: CAWSVLRGYEQYF
J gene: TRBJ2-7
clone size: once
V gene: TRBV30
D gene: TRBD2

CDR3 DNA: TGTGCCAGCAGTTTATACCCCAGGGAGCAGTACTTC
CDR3 protein: CASSLYPREQYF
J gene: TRBJ2-7
clone size: -
V gene: TRBV28
D gene: -

CDR3 DNA: TGCGCCAGCAACGCAGGCGGGTACACTGAAGCTTTCTTT
CDR3 protein: CASNAGGYTEAFF
J gene: TRBJ1-1
clone size: -
V gene: TRBV5-1
D gene: -

CDR3 DNA: TGCGCCAGCAGCCACAATTCGGCAGGGGGCTATGGCTACACCTTC
CDR3 protein: CASSHNSAGGYGYTF
J gene: TRBJ1-2
clone size: few
V gene: TRBV4-1
D gene: TRBD1

CDR3 DNA: TGTGCCACCAGCCTCAGTGGAAGGGAGTTCCAAGAGACCCAGTACTTC
CDR3 protein: CATSLSGREFQETQYF
J gene: TRBJ2-5
clone size: -
V gene: TRBV15
D gene: -

CDR3 DNA: TGTGCCAGCAGTTCCTGGGACTCTGCGGGTTCACCCCTCCACTTT
CDR3 protein: CASSSWDSAGSPLHF
J gene: TRBJ1-6
clone size: -
V gene: TRBV6-5
D gene: -

CDR3 DNA: TGTGCCAGCAGCTGGGCGCGGGGCTACGAGCAGTACTTC
CDR3 protein: CASSWARGYEQYF
J gene: TRBJ2-7
clone size: -
V gene: TRBV5-4
D gene: -

CDR3 DNA: TGTGCCAGTAGTACGGGACAGGGAAGAACTGAAGCTTTCTTT
CDR3 protein: CASSTGQGRTEAFF
J gene: TRBJ1-1
clone size: -
V gene: TRBV19
D gene: TRBD1

CDR3 DNA: TGTGCCAGCTCACCAGAGCAGGTCAACACTGAAGCTTTCTTT
CDR3 protein: CASSPEQVNTEAFF
J gene: TRBJ1-1
clone size: -
V gene: TRBV18
D gene: -

CDR3 DNA: TGTGCCAGCAGTGAAGATGAAGGGGGGGCTAACTATGGCTACACCTTC
CDR3 protein: CASSEDEGGANYGYTF
J gene: TRBJ1-2
clone size: -
V gene: TRBV6-1
D gene: -

CDR3 DNA: TGTGCCAGTAGCCCACTAGCGATCAACACAGATACGCAGTATTTT
CDR3 protein: CASSPLAINTDTQYF
J gene: TRBJ2-3
clone size: -
V gene: TRBV19
D gene: TRBD2

CDR3 DNA: TGTGCCAGCAGCTTAACACCGACCCCGCGGACACCCCTCCACTTT
CDR3 protein: CASSLTPTPRTPLHF
J gene: TRBJ1-6
clone size: -
V gene: TRBV5-5
D gene: -

CDR3 DNA: TGTGCCAGCAGCCTGTCAGGGGACTCCTACGAGCAGTACTTC
CDR3 protein: CASSLSGDSYEQYF
J gene: TRBJ2-7
clone size: -
V gene: TRBV28
D gene: -

CDR3 DNA: TGTGCCAGCAGACAATCCGGGACTTCCAATGAGCAGTTCTTC
CDR3 protein: CASRQSGTSNEQFF
J gene: TRBJ2-1
clone size: -
V gene: TRBV7-2
D gene: -

CDR3 DNA: TGTGCCAGCAGTTTATCGAGTAGGGGTTCCTACGAGCAGTACTTC
CDR3 protein: CASSLSSRGSYEQYF
J gene: TRBJ2-7
clone size: -
V gene: TRBV27
D gene: -

CDR3 DNA: TGTGCCAGCAGTTATTACCGGGAGTCCTACGAGCAGTACTTC
CDR3 protein: CASSYYRESYEQYF
J gene: TRBJ2-7
clone size: -
V gene: TRBV28
D gene: -

CDR3 DNA: TGTGCCAGCAGCGCAGGGGTGAACACTGAAGCTTTCTTT
CDR3 protein: CASSAGVNTEAFF
J gene: TRBJ1-1
clone size: -
V gene: TRBV7-3
D gene: -

CDR3 DNA: TGTGCCAGCAGCGCCCGGACTAGCGGGAGCTACGAGCAGTACTTC
CDR3 protein: CASSARTSGSYEQYF
J gene: TRBJ2-7
clone size: -
V gene: TRBV4-2
D gene: TRBD2

CDR3 DNA: TGCGCCAGCAGCGGCGACAGGGGCCCCTACAATGAGCAGTTCTTC
CDR3 protein: CASSGDRGPYNEQFF
J gene: TRBJ2-1
clone size: -
V gene: TRBV5-1
D gene: TRBD1

CDR3 DNA: TGTGCCAGCAGTTATGATCGGGGGTCGAGCACTGAAGCTTTCTTT
CDR3 protein: CASSYDRGSSTEAFF
J gene: TRBJ1-1
clone size: -
V gene: TRBV6-7
D gene: -

CDR3 DNA: TGTGCCAGTAGTACTACCGCCGGGACAGGGATATGGCCCCAGCATTTT
CDR3 protein: CASSTTAGTGIWPQHF
J gene: TRBJ1-5
clone size: -
V gene: TRBV19
D gene: TRBD1

CDR3 DNA: TGTGCCACCAGCAGAGACAGGTCAGAAAAACTGTTTTTT
CDR3 protein: CATSRDRSEKLFF
J gene: TRBJ1-4
clone size: -
V gene: TRBV15
D gene: -

CDR3 DNA: TGCGCCAGCAGCCCCGGACTAGCGGGAGCTGGGGAGCAGTACTTC
CDR3 protein: CASSPGLAGAGEQYF
J gene: TRBJ2-7
clone size: -
V gene: TRBV4-3
D gene: TRBD2

CDR3 DNA: TGTGCCTGGAGTGTTTCAGACTATGGCTACACCTTC
CDR3 protein: CAWSVSDYGYTF
J gene: TRBJ1-2
clone size: -
V gene: TRBV30
D gene: -

CDR3 DNA: TGTGCCAGCAGCGATAGATTCTACGAGCAGTACTTC
CDR3 protein: CASSDRFYEQYF
J gene: TRBJ2-7
clone size: -
V gene: TRBV7-2
D gene: -

CDR3 DNA: TGTGCCAGCAGTGCAAGACAGTTCTCTGGAAACACCATATATTTT
CDR3 protein: CASSARQFSGNTIYF
J gene: TRBJ1-3
clone size: -
V gene: TRBV6-1
D gene: -

CDR3 DNA: TGTGCCAGTAGGACGCACAGGGTCAGCTCCCATGGCTACACCTTC
CDR3 protein: CASRTHRVSSHGYTF
J gene: TRBJ1-2
clone size: -
V gene: TRBV19
D gene: -

CDR3 DNA: TGTGCCAGCAGCTTATCGGCGGCAGTTCCCTACAATGAGCAGTTCTTC
CDR3 protein: CASSLSAAVPYNEQFF
J gene: TRBJ2-1
clone size: -
V gene: TRBV7-2
D gene: -

CDR3 DNA: TGTGCCAGCAGCCGGGACAGGGTGTCATATGGCTACACCTTC
CDR3 protein: CASSRDRVSYGYTF
J gene: TRBJ1-2
clone size: -
V gene: TRBV7-8
D gene: TRBD1

CDR3 DNA: TGTGCCAGCTCACCGGGACACGGCTACGAGCAGTACTTC
CDR3 protein: CASSPGHGYEQYF
J gene: TRBJ2-7
clone size: -
V gene: TRBV18
D gene: -

CDR3 DNA: TGTGCCAGCCGCGGGGGGCTGTTGTACAATGAGCAGTTCTTC
CDR3 protein: CASRGGLLYNEQFF
J gene: TRBJ2-1
clone size: -
V gene: TRBV6-1
D gene: TRBD2

CDR3 DNA: TGTGCCAGCAGACCGACAGGGGATCGTGCTGAAGCTTTCTTT
CDR3 protein: CASRPTGDRAEAFF
J gene: TRBJ1-1
clone size: -
V gene: TRBV28
D gene: TRBD1

CDR3 DNA: TGTGCCAGCAGTTTATCGGGAGTGAACACTGAAGCTTTCTTT
CDR3 protein: CASSLSGVNTEAFF
J gene: TRBJ1-1
clone size: -
V gene: TRBV27
D gene: -

CDR3 DNA: TGTGCCAGCAGTCGACAGGATAATGAAAAACTGTTTTTT
CDR3 protein: CASSRQDNEKLFF
J gene: TRBJ1-4
clone size: few
V gene: TRBV6-1
D gene: -